These 4 T cell receptor beta chains share one sample of origin, sequenced in a study of T cell responses to AZD1222 COVID-19 vaccine. Generated by immunoSEQ multiplex PCR, the TCRdb table keeps only in-frame clones and is missing some. Of approximately 110,000 clones in the sample, 92% were seen once. The sequences come from peripheral blood, collected 28 days after the second AZD1222 dose. Receptors were obtained from an adult who received the AZD1222 COVID-19 vaccine.

The table lists this clone with a few counts. CDR3 in DNA: TGTGCCAGCAGCTTAGATTATAAGAACGAGCAGTACTTC. Translating it yields CASSLDYKNEQYF. This rearrangement joins TRBV11-3 to TRBJ2-7; D not certain. This CDR3 contains 13 residues. V was clipped by 0 bases and J by 5 bases, with 8 bases between them. In germline, CDR1 is SGHNT, CDR2 YENEEA.

The chain has TRBV5-1 and TRBJ2-2; D may correspond to TRBD1 or TRBD2 (5 bases each). The CDR3 totals 15 residues. V lost 6 bases to trimming and J lost 5 bases, with 17 bases between them. Per the germline V gene, CDR1 is SGHRS and CDR2 is YFSETQ. Written as DNA, the CDR3 is TGCGCCAGCACCCTGACTACAGGTCAAACCGGGGAGCTGTTTTTT. Residues: CASTLTTGQTGELFF. Variable domain in full (rest from reference TRBV5-1 and TRBJ2-2): KAGVTQTPRYLIKTRGQQVTLSCSPISGHRSVSWYQQTPGQGLQFLFEYFSETQRNKGNFPGRFSGRQFSNSRSEMNVSTLELGDSALYLCASTLTTGQTGELFFGEGSRLTVL.

The chain combines TRBV3-1 (or the pseudogene TRBV3-2) with TRBJ2-7; 8 nucleotides align to TRBD2. Germline loops: CDR1 LGHDT, CDR2 YNNKEL (reference sequence). The CDR3 consists of 15 residues. The V gene end was trimmed by 1 base and the J gene end by 4 bases; junction bases not matched to a gene: 6. The CDR3 nucleotides read TGTGCCAGCAGCCAAGTAGGTAGCGGGGCTTACGAGCAGTACTTC. This gives the protein CASSQVGSGAYEQYF.

The chain is built from TRBV19 and TRBJ2-3, with D possibly being TRBD2 (5 bases). Germline V gene sequence: CDR1 LNHDA, CDR2 SQIVND (reference sequence). CDR3 length: 15 amino acids. The V gene lost 8 bases and the J gene lost 1 base, with 16 bases spanning the gap. Written as DNA, the CDR3 is TGTGCCAGTGTTGGGTTTCGGGAAGGCACAGATACGCAGTATTTT. This codes for CASVGFREGTDTQYF.